The 22 T cell receptor beta chains given below trace back to one sample, sequenced in a study of human T cells and chemical hapten exposure. Time point of the sample: patch test 1, 2 weeks after DPC sensitization. Noted treatment: therapeutic diphenylcyclopropenone sensitization with weekly scalp DPC. Using its own MiXCR run on the RACE reads, TCRdb lists one record per CDR3 protein. The sample gives around 110,000 distinct CDR3 sequences, 12% of which show up once; about 1.4% is in the top ten. The sequencing used whole blood, collected in connection with sensitization to the hapten diphenylcyclopropenone (DPC). The receptors stem from a woman aged 50 to 65 with alopecia areata. Some clones in this sample may be carry-over from other donors' samples.

This clonotype occurred many times. CDR3 region: CASSRGDQPQHF. The DNA for the CDR3 is TGTGCCAGCAGTCGAGGAGATCAGCCCCAGCATTTT. The V gene is TRBV7-9, the J gene TRBJ1-5, with unresolved D. Germline V gene sequence: CDR1 SEHNR, CDR2 FQNEAQ (reference sequence). The CDR3 length is 12 residues. V lost 6 bases to trimming and J lost 5 bases, with 8 bases between them.

This clonotype occurred many times. The chain employs TRBV7-9 and TRBJ2-2; tentative D call: TRBD1 (5 bases). The CDR3 is 16 residues long. In germline, CDR1 is SEHNR, CDR2 FQNEAQ (reference sequence). Trimming removed 1 base from V and 6 bases from J, with 15 bases in between. CDR3 sequence: CASSLDAQGRAGELFF. CDR3 DNA: TGTGCCAGCAGCTTAGATGCCCAGGGAAGGGCCGGGGAGCTGTTTTTT.

The chain recombines TRBV6-2 or TRBV6-3 with TRBJ2-1; D may be TRBD2 (6 bases). Germline V lookup: CDR1 MNHEY, CDR2 SVGEGT. The CDR3 has 10 amino acids. V lost 6 bases and J lost 15, with 12 bases in between. The CDR3 coding sequence is TGTGCCAGCAGAGGACGGGGGTTGTTCTTC. Amino acids: CASRGRGLFF.

CDR3 sequence: CASSSSGGRYYEQYF. The CDR3 DNA reads as TGTGCCAGCAGCTCTAGCGGGGGCCGGTATTACGAGCAGTACTTC. This rearrangement joins TRBV7-2 to TRBJ2-7, with 10 bases fitting TRBD2. This CDR3 spans 15 amino acids. The V and J ends lost 4 bases and 4 bases, in that order; junction bases with no gene match: 7. CDR1 is SGHTA, CDR2 FQGNSA, per germline.

Written as DNA, the CDR3 is TGTGCCAGCAGCATGGGCCAGTACACTGAAGCTTTCTTT. Residues: CASSMGQYTEAFF. The rearrangement joins TRBV7-6 to TRBJ1-1; D is unclear. Looked up from germline, CDR1 is SGHVS and CDR2 is FNYEAQ. Trimming took 5 bases from V and 3 from J, leaving 10 bases between them. The CDR3 consists of 13 residues. Full variable domain (rest looked up from reference TRBV7-6 and TRBJ1-1): GAGVSQSPRYKVTKRGQDVALRCDPISGHVSLYWYRQALGQGPEFLTYFNYEAQQDKSGLPNDRFSAERPEGSISTLTIQRTEQRDSAMYRCASSMGQYTEAFFGQGTRLTVV.

This clonotype was seen a few times. The rearrangement uses TRBV2 and TRBJ1-1; no definite D call. This CDR3 has 12 amino acids. Germline CDR1 is SNHLY and CDR2 is FYNNEI. V was clipped by 1 base and J by 13 bases, with 13 bases between them. CDR3 residues: CASSEGPARGFF. The CDR3 nucleotides are TGTGCCAGCAGTGAAGGTCCTGCACGCGGTTTCTTT. The variable domain in full, completed from reference TRBV2 and TRBJ1-1, reads EPEVTQTPSHQVTQMGQEVILRCVPISNHLYFYWYRQILGQKVEFLVSFYNNEISEKSEIFDDQFSVERPDGSNFTLKIRSTKLEDSAMYFCASSEGPARGFFGQGTRLTVV.

The table lists this clonotype with many counts. The rearrangement joins TRBV18 to TRBJ2-3; no definite D call. The CDR3 spans 15 residues. V dropped 5 bases and J dropped 1 base, with 13 bases sitting between them. From germline, CDR1 is KGHSH and CDR2 LQKENI. The CDR3 here is CASSSRKSGTDTQYF. Written as DNA, the CDR3 is TGTGCCAGCTCATCCCGAAAGTCGGGCACAGATACGCAGTATTTT.

This clonotype occurred a few times. Mismatch with germline at one junction end may stem from a read error. The chain uses TRBV5-8 and TRBJ2-5, with D maybe TRBD2 (6 bases). The CDR3 is 16 residues long. Germline lookup yields CDR1 SGHTS and CDR2 YDEGEE. The CDR3 loop is CVSSLAGFGAQETQYF. The CDR3 DNA follows: TGTGTCAGCAGCTTGGCGGGGTTTGGGGCCCAAGAGACCCAGTACTTC. Combining the CDR3 with reference TRBV5-8 and TRBJ2-5 gives the whole variable domain EAGVTQSPTHLIKTRGQQATLRCSPISGHTSVYWYQQALGLGLQFLLWYDEGEERNRGNFPPRFSGRQFPNYSSELNVNALELEDSALYLCVSSLAGFGAQETQYFGPGTRLLVL.

This clonotype was seen only a few times. V and J are TRBV21-1 and TRBJ2-5. TRBV21-1 is termed a pseudogene. This CDR3 has 9 amino acids. CDR3 nucleotides: TGTGCCACTAAAGAGACCCAGTACTTC. Its protein product is CATKETQYF.

The chain employs TRBV7-2 and TRBJ2-6; possible D gene TRBD2, 5 bases. This CDR3 has 14 residues. Germline CDR1 reads SGHTA; CDR2 reads FQGNSA. Trimming pared 7 bases from V and 4 bases from J, leaving 11 bases between. The CDR3 protein is CASTPRGGANVLTF. The DNA of the CDR3 is TGTGCCAGCACGCCCCGGGGAGGGGCCAACGTCCTGACTTTC. The complete variable domain, with remaining parts taken from reference TRBV7-2 and TRBJ2-6, reads GAGVSQSPSNKVTEKGKDVELRCDPISGHTALYWYRQSLGQGLEFLIYFQGNSAPDKSGLPSDRFSAERTGGSVSTLTIQRTQQEDSAVYLCASTPRGGANVLTFGAGSRLTVL.

On this clonotype: A much larger clone differs from this one at a single base, so this may be a read error. V and J are TRBV12-3 or TRBV12-4 and TRBJ2-1, with D possibly called TRBD1 or TRBD2 (7 bases each). There are 16 residues in the CDR3. Trimming stripped 5 bases from V and 7 bases from J, with 21 bases between. CDR3 loop: CASSDTSEGAVNEQFF. CDR3 coding DNA: TGTGCCAGCAGTGACACTAGCGAGGGGGCCGTAAATGAGCAGTTCTTC.

This clonotype appeared a few times. The gene calls are TRBV6-7 and TRBJ2-3; TRBD1 matches at 10 bases. TRBV6-7 is noted as an ORF with a role that remains uncertain. The CDR3 covers 17 residues. V was pared by 2 bases and J by 3 bases, with 8 bases of the junction left unmatched. For the CDR3, the DNA is TGTGCCAGCAGTTACACGAGCGGGGACAGGGGAACAGATACGCAGTATTTT. It translates to CASSYTSGDRGTDTQYF.

V usage is TRBV28 and J usage is TRBJ1-1; TRBD1 agrees at 10 bases. From germline, CDR1 is MDHEN and CDR2 SYDVKM. This CDR3 comprises 14 residues. V dropped 6 bases and J dropped 5; count of bases not matched to a gene: 6. This CDR3 reads CASSPDRGKTEAFF. The CDR3 region has the DNA TGTGCCAGCAGCCCGGACAGGGGGAAGACTGAAGCTTTCTTT.

This clonotype was recorded a few times. The chain carries TRBV7-6 and TRBJ2-7, with D tentatively TRBD1 or TRBD2 (5 bases each). V shed 3 bases and J shed 2 bases, with 14 bases lying between them. This CDR3 contains 15 residues. Germline CDR1 reads SGHVS; CDR2 reads FNYEAQ. The CDR3 DNA is TGTGCCAGCAGCTTGAACCGGGACCACACCTACGAGCAGTACTTC. Its protein product is CASSLNRDHTYEQYF.

This clonotype was counted at least ten times. The J gene is TRBJ2-2, the V gene TRBV5-8; D is ambiguous. The CDR3 loop spans 14 amino acids. The germline V and J ends were trimmed by 2 bases and 1 base, with 6 bases remaining between them. CDR1 and CDR2 from the germline V gene are SGHTS and YDEGEE. CDR3: CASSLPGNTGELFF. CDR3 nucleotide sequence: TGTGCCAGCAGCTTACCGGGGAACACCGGGGAGCTGTTTTTT.

The table lists this clonotype with a few counts. The gene calls are TRBV5-6 and TRBJ2-1, with 11 nucleotides matching TRBD2. Trimming removed 2 bases from V and 0 bases from J; junction bases left unmatched: 7. The CDR3 contains 18 residues. In germline, CDR1 is SGHDT, CDR2 YYEEEE. Written as DNA, the CDR3 is TGTGCCAGCAGCTTTCCTAGCGGGGGGCACCCCTCCTACAATGAGCAGTTCTTC. Encoded protein: CASSFPSGGHPSYNEQFF.

V gene TRBV20-1 combines with J gene TRBJ1-4; D remains ambiguous. Germline CDR1 and CDR2: DFQATT and SNEGSKA (reference sequence). V lost 6 bases and J lost 8, with 13 bases in between. The CDR3 sequence is 12 residues long. The CDR3 region has the DNA TGCAGTGCGAGACCAGGAGGGGAAAAACTGTTTTTT. Its translation is CSARPGGEKLFF.

The sample holds many counts of this clonotype. This chain joins TRBV11-2 and TRBJ2-2; D is unresolved. V lost 4 bases and J 3 bases, leaving 15 bases between the germline ends. The V gene's germline CDR1 is SGHAT and CDR2 FQNNGV. The CDR3 has 16 residues. The CDR3 nucleotides read TGTGCCAGCAGCTGGACGACTGGGGTGGACACCGGGGAGCTGTTTTTT. Protein: CASSWTTGVDTGELFF.

This clonotype was observed at least ten times. The chain links TRBV6-5 to TRBJ1-3, with 8 bases aligning to TRBD1. From germline, CDR1 is MNHEY and CDR2 SVGAGI. The CDR3 spans 15 residues. J lost 5 bases, V lost 4 bases, and 7 bases had no gene match. The CDR3 region is CASSLDRAARNTIYF. For the CDR3, the DNA is TGTGCCAGCAGTTTGGACAGGGCCGCGAGAAACACCATATATTTT.

There are a few counts of this clonotype. The genes are TRBV10-3 and TRBJ2-7; D ambiguous. The V end was cut by 5 bases, the J end by 3 bases, with 8 bases between. Germline CDR1 ENHRY, CDR2 SYGVKD. The CDR3 has 12 amino acids. The CDR3 loop reads CAISQTFYEQYF. CDR3 coding DNA: TGTGCCATCAGTCAAACCTTCTACGAGCAGTACTTC.

Notes on this clonotype: At one end the junction does not follow the germline gene, possibly because of a read error. The rearrangement links TRBV5-8 to TRBJ2-5; 8 bases map to TRBD2. The CDR3 spans 15 residues. The V gene's germline CDR1 is SGHTS and CDR2 YDEGEE. CDR3 DNA sequence: TGTGTCAGCAGCCCCCGAAGCGGGGGCCAAGAGACCCAGTACTTC. As protein: CVSSPRSGGQETQYF.

This clonotype was recorded at least ten times. The chain couples TRBV6-2 or TRBV6-3 to TRBJ1-1; D is unclear. Germline CDR1 and CDR2: MNHEY and SVGEGT. The CDR3 is 12 amino acids. V dropped 4 bases and J dropped 2 bases, with 5 bases sitting between them. As DNA, the CDR3 is TGTGCCAGCAGTTCCGTTAACACTGAAGCTTTCTTT. Its protein product is CASSSVNTEAFF.